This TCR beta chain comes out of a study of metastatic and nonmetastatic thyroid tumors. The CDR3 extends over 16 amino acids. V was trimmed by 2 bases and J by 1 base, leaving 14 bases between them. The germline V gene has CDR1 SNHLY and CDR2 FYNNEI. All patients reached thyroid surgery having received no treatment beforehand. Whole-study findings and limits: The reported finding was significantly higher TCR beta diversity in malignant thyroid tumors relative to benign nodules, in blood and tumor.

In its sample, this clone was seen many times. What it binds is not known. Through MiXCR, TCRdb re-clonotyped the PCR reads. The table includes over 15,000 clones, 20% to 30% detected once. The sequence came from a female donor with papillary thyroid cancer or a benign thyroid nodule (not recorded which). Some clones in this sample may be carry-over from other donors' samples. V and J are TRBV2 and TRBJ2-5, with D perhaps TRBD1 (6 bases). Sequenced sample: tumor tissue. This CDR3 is CASSELTGASQETQYF. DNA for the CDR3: TGTGCCAGCAGTGAATTGACAGGAGCAAGCCAAGAGACCCAGTACTTC.